The 17 T cell receptor beta chains listed next were all sequenced from one sample in a study of T cell changes during pregnancy in multiple sclerosis. This table comes from immunoSEQ multiplex PCR, and its TCRdb copy is limited to in-frame clones, with some not included. This table has approximately 31,000 clones, over 75% appearing once. The input for sequencing was CD8+ T cells from peripheral blood mononuclear cells, taken in the second trimester of pregnancy. The receptor set was obtained from a female donor with multiple sclerosis, enrolled in a pregnancy study.

The J gene is TRBJ2-7, the V gene TRBV10-1; no clear D. Germline CDR1 WNHNN, CDR2 SYGVQD (reference sequence). The germline V and J ends were trimmed by 0 bases and 0 bases, with 18 bases remaining between them. This CDR3 is 18 amino acids long. CDR3 nucleotide sequence: TGCGCCAGCAGTGAGTCAATCGGGTTTTACCATTCCTCCTACGAGCAGTACTTC. It encodes CASSESIGFYHSSYEQYF.

The chain joins TRBV29-1 to TRBJ2-3; 11 bases match TRBD2. The CDR3 length is 16 residues. J gave up 5 bases and V 3 bases, and 10 bases lay outside the gene matches. In germline, CDR1 is SQVTM, CDR2 ANQGSEA. The CDR3 bases are TGCAGCGTTGAGGGGATAGCGGGAGGGCCGGGAGATACGCAGTATTTT. Translation gives CSVEGIAGGPGDTQYF.

CDR3 residues: CASNGGIRHTQYF. CDR3 DNA: TGCGCCAGCAATGGAGGGATTCGTCATACGCAGTATTTT. V and J are TRBV5-1 and TRBJ2-3; D perhaps matches TRBD2 (6 bases). The germline gives CDR1 SGHRS, CDR2 YFSETQ. CDR3 length: 13 amino acids. The V gene lost 6 bases and the J gene lost 7 bases, with 15 bases spanning the gap.

The chain recombines TRBV4-1 with TRBJ2-3; no firm D call. V lost 0 bases to trimming and J lost 0 bases, with 4 bases between them. This CDR3 spans 14 amino acids. The germline V gene encodes CDR1 MGHRA and CDR2 YSYEKL. This CDR3 is CASSQDTSTDTQYF. For the CDR3, the DNA is TGCGCCAGCAGCCAAGATACTAGCACAGATACGCAGTATTTT.

The table lists this clone with a few counts. The chain has TRBV2 and TRBJ1-1; no reliable D call. Germline-derived CDR1 and CDR2 are SNHLY and FYNNEI. This CDR3 comprises 11 residues. Trimming took 7 bases from V and 2 from J, leaving 5 bases between them. The CDR3 sequence is CASNTNTEAFF. In DNA, the CDR3 is TGTGCCAGCAATACTAACACTGAAGCTTTCTTT.

As DNA, the CDR3 is TGTGCCAGCAGCTTCAAGGCGGTCCCGGAGTACTATGGCTACACCTTC. Translating gives CASSFKAVPEYYGYTF. The V and J genes are TRBV7-8 and TRBJ1-2; D remains ambiguous. The CDR3 has 16 residues. The V gene's germline CDR1 is SGHVS and CDR2 FQNEAQ. V was cut by 3 bases and J by 3 bases, with 17 bases left in between. Looking up the rest from reference TRBV7-8 and TRBJ1-2 gives the full variable domain: GAGVSQSPRYKVAKRGQDVALRCDPISGHVSLFWYQQALGQGPEFLTYFQNEAQLDKSGLPSDRFFAERPEGSVSTLKIQRTQQEDSAVYLCASSFKAVPEYYGYTFGSGTRLTVV.

The V and J genes are TRBV4-3 and TRBJ2-3, with 10 bases matching TRBD2. The CDR3 is 20 amino acids. In germline, CDR1 is LGHNA, CDR2 YSLEER. Trimming removed 1 base from V and 1 base from J; junction bases left unmatched: 14. CDR3 DNA sequence: TGCGCCAGCAGCCAAGGTCTATCAGTAGCGGGAGGCGGGGGCACAGATACGCAGTATTTT. Protein sequence: CASSQGLSVAGGGGTDTQYF.

In its sample, this clone was seen many times. The chain uses TRBV19 and TRBJ2-5; D remains unclear. The CDR3 is 13 residues long. Between the trimmed V and J ends, which lost 4 bases and 2 bases, there was a span of 8 bases. CDR1 is LNHDA, CDR2 SQIVND, per germline (reference sequence). Written as DNA, the CDR3 is TGTGCCAGTAGTACGGCGGCTCAAGAGACCCAGTACTTC. As protein: CASSTAAQETQYF.

This chain links TRBV29-1 with TRBJ1-1; D may be TRBD1 (6 bases). The germline V and J ends were trimmed by 6 bases and 11 bases, with 10 bases remaining between them. Per the germline V gene, CDR1 is SQVTM and CDR2 is ANQGSEA. This CDR3 is 9 amino acids long. The chain's CDR3 is CSVGQGAFF. For the CDR3, the DNA is TGCAGCGTGGGACAAGGGGCTTTCTTT.

In its sample, this clone was seen once. The V gene is TRBV6-1, the J gene TRBJ1-2, with 11 bases matching TRBD1. Per the germline V gene, CDR1 is MNHNS and CDR2 is SASEGT. This CDR3 spans 14 amino acids. Trimming removed 5 bases from V and 8 bases from J; junction bases left unmatched: 7. CDR3 in amino acids: CASSSGQGAGGYTF. For the CDR3, the DNA is TGTGCCAGCAGTTCCGGACAGGGGGCTGGAGGCTACACCTTC.

The chain couples TRBV15 to TRBJ2-5; 9 bases map to TRBD2. Unmatched junction bases numbered 7, after V lost 1 base and J lost 4 bases. Germline CDR1 and CDR2: LNHNV and YYDKDF (reference sequence). The CDR3 runs to 16 residues. The CDR3: CATSRVWAGGIETQYF. In DNA form, the CDR3 reads TGTGCCACCAGCAGAGTATGGGCGGGAGGGATAGAGACCCAGTACTTC.

Only one count was recorded for this clone. This rearrangement joins TRBV11-2 to TRBJ2-2; D is uncertain. The ends were cut back, 2 bases at V and 9 bases at J, with 10 bases in the middle. The CDR3 has 13 amino acids. The germline CDR1 and CDR2 sequences are SGHAT and FQNNGV. The CDR3 DNA reads as TGTGCCAGCAGCTTATCTAGTATCAGGGAGCTGTTTTTT. Encoded protein: CASSLSSIRELFF.

This rearrangement joins TRBV29-1 to TRBJ2-2, with 13 bases aligning to TRBD2. Looked up from germline, CDR1 is SQVTM and CDR2 is ANQGSEA. The CDR3 sequence is 17 residues long. V dropped 1 base and J dropped 6; count of bases not matched to a gene: 8. The CDR3 coding sequence is TGCAGCGTTGAAGGGACTAGCGGGAGAGCAAGGCCCGGGGAGCTGTTTTTT. Its translation is CSVEGTSGRARPGELFF.

J is TRBJ2-1 and V is TRBV27; tentatively, D is TRBD2 (6 bases). The CDR3 runs to 13 residues. Trimming left V 4 bases short and J 7 bases short, with 11 bases between. Germline V gene sequence: CDR1 MNHEY, CDR2 SMNVEV (reference sequence). The CDR3 DNA sequence: TGTGCCAGCAGTTCCCCTGGGGGGAATGAGCAGTTCTTC. Its protein product is CASSSPGGNEQFF.

The V gene is TRBV19, the J gene TRBJ1-5; the match to TRBD1 covers 7 bases. Germline CDR1 is LNHDA and CDR2 is SQIVND (reference sequence). The junction had 8 bases not matched to a gene; V was cut back by 3 bases and J by 6 bases. The CDR3 sequence is 15 residues long. The CDR3 region is CASSIDREGFQPQHF. The CDR3 region has the DNA TGTGCCAGTAGTATCGACAGGGAAGGCTTTCAGCCCCAGCATTTT. Using reference TRBV19 and TRBJ1-5 for the parts outside the CDR3, the full variable domain is DGGITQSPKYLFRKEGQNVTLSCEQNLNHDAMYWYRQDPGQGLRLIYYSQIVNDFQKGDIAEGYSVSREKKESFPLTVTSAQKNPTAFYLCASSIDREGFQPQHFGDGTRLSIL.

V gene TRBV19 combines with J gene TRBJ1-4; 7 nucleotides align to TRBD1. The CDR3 consists of 15 residues. V shed 5 bases and J 5 bases; nucleotides not matched to a gene: 8. Germline V gene data show CDR1 as LNHDA and CDR2 as SQIVND (reference sequence). In DNA, the CDR3 is TGTGCCAGTAGTGCACGGGACAGCCTGAATGAAAAACTGTTTTTT. Translation gives CASSARDSLNEKLFF.

This chain links TRBV12-2 with TRBJ2-7; TRBD2, the table's D call, was not compared with the DNA. TRBV12-2 represents a pseudogene. This CDR3 has 15 residues. The CDR3 is CASRSPRGGPYEQYF. CDR3 in DNA: TGTGCAAGTCGCTCCCCCAGGGGAGGGCCCTACGAGCAGTACTTC.